The 23 T cell receptor beta chains given below trace back to one sample, sequenced in a study of human T cells and chemical hapten exposure. TCRdb called the RACE reads again in MiXCR, with one record for every CDR3 protein. The sample yields roughly 250,000 distinct CDR3 sequences, 7.5% to 10% seen once. Time point: pre-sensitization, week 0. Indicated treatment: therapeutic diphenylcyclopropenone sensitization with weekly scalp DPC. Specimen: whole blood, collected in connection with sensitization to the hapten diphenylcyclopropenone (DPC). The receptors shown here come from a woman in her thirties or forties with alopecia areata. Some clones in this sample may be carry-over from other donors' samples.

This clonotype was seen more than once but under ten times. This chain uses TRBV7-2 with TRBJ2-2, with a weak D call TRBD1 (6 bases). The germline V gene encodes CDR1 SGHTA and CDR2 FQGNSA. The CDR3 has 19 residues. The germline V and J ends were trimmed by 1 base and 1 base, with 19 bases remaining between them. The CDR3 protein is CASSLVGTSGSWNTGELFF. The CDR3 region has the DNA TGTGCCAGCAGCTTAGTGGGGACATCAGGGTCTTGGAACACCGGGGAGCTGTTTTTT.

The rearrangement uses TRBV6-6 and TRBJ1-4; D remains ambiguous. The CDR3 spans 14 residues. Trimming shortened V by 2 bases and J by 4 bases, and 8 bases separated the two germline ends. Per the germline V gene, CDR1 is MNHNY and CDR2 is SVGAGI (reference sequence). CDR3 amino acids: CASSYREDNEKLFF. CDR3 nucleotide sequence: TGTGCCAGCAGTTACCGGGAGGATAATGAAAAACTGTTTTTT.

The chain recombines TRBV20-1 with TRBJ2-7; D remains ambiguous. The CDR3 runs 12 residues. Germline CDR1 DFQATT, CDR2 SNEGSKA (reference sequence). With 6 bases removed from V and 6 bases from J, the gap between germline ends came to 15 bases. CDR3 sequence reads: CSAQRPLSEQYF. CDR3 nucleotides: TGCAGTGCCCAGAGACCCTTGTCCGAGCAGTACTTC.

This clonotype has more than one count but fewer than ten. The chain joins TRBV4-3 to TRBJ2-4; 12 bases are shared with TRBD2. This CDR3 has 18 amino acids. V lost 1 base and J lost 9; bases outside the gene matches: 13. CDR1 is LGHNA and CDR2 is YSLEER in the germline V gene. CDR3 residues: CASSQALPGLAGPRIQYF. The CDR3 nucleotides read TGCGCCAGCAGCCAAGCACTTCCGGGACTAGCGGGTCCCCGCATTCAGTACTTC.

The V call is TRBV18, the J call TRBJ1-3, with no clear D. The V gene lost 2 bases and the J gene lost 1 base, with 6 bases spanning the gap. Germline loops: CDR1 KGHSH, CDR2 LQKENI. This CDR3 contains 14 residues. The CDR3 coding sequence is TGTGCCAGCTCACCAGGCATTTCTGGAAACACCATATATTTT. It encodes CASSPGISGNTIYF.

This chain joins TRBV20-1 and TRBJ1-3; 7 positions agree with TRBD1. The germline gives CDR1 DFQATT, CDR2 SNEGSKA (reference sequence). This CDR3 region has 16 residues. The V segment lost 0 bases and the J segment 4 bases; nucleotides outside the gene matches: 9. The CDR3 DNA follows: TGCAGTGCTAGAGATCGAAGACAGGGAGGAGGAAACACCATATATTTT. Translated, it gives CSARDRRQGGGNTIYF.

This clonotype has just a few counts. The CDR3: CASRPQGKGQFF. The CDR3, as DNA: TGTGCCAGCAGGCCACAGGGCAAAGGGCAGTTCTTC. J is TRBJ2-1 and V is TRBV28, with D tentatively TRBD1 (6 bases). CDR1 and CDR2 from the germline V gene are MDHEN and SYDVKM. V shed 6 bases and J shed 12 bases, with 15 bases lying between them. The CDR3 runs 12 residues.

Points on this clonotype: No conserved phenylalanine or tryptophan is present at the end of the CDR3, so a read error is the likely explanation. CDR3 nucleotide sequence: TGTGCCAGCAGCTTACCTCCTGACAGGGGGGTGACCTACGAGCAGTACCTC. It is translated as CASSLPPDRGVTYEQYL. This chain links TRBV7-9 with TRBJ2-7, with 9 positions matching TRBD1. Trimming at V came to 2 bases and at J to 2 bases, leaving 10 bases not matched to a gene. The CDR3 is 17 amino acids. Germline CDR1 SEHNR, CDR2 FQNEAQ (reference sequence).

This clonotype turned up a few times. J is TRBJ2-2 and V is TRBV25-1; D perhaps matches TRBD2 (6 bases). Per the germline V gene, CDR1 is MGHDK and CDR2 is SYGVNS. V was trimmed by 6 bases and J by 7 bases, leaving 15 bases between them. The CDR3 has 14 residues. The CDR3 loop is CASRSSIGSGELFF. CDR3 sequence (DNA): TGTGCCAGCAGGTCCTCCATCGGGAGCGGGGAGCTGTTTTTT. Supplemented by reference TRBV25-1 and TRBJ2-2, the full variable domain reads EADIYQTPRYLVIGTGKKITLECSQTMGHDKMYWYQQDPGMELHLIHYSYGVNSTEKGDLSSESTVSRIRTEHFPLTLESARPSHTSQYLCASRSSIGSGELFFGEGSRLTVL.

A few counts support this clonotype. The chain carries TRBV28 and TRBJ2-1; TRBD2 matches at 7 bases. The CDR3 length is 16 residues. J was trimmed by 4 bases and V by 7 bases; bases with no gene match: 13. From germline, CDR1 is MDHEN and CDR2 SYDVKM. CDR3 nucleotide sequence: TGTGCCAGCACCTCTTATTCGGGGGGATTTTACAATGAGCAGTTCTTC. Translating gives CASTSYSGGFYNEQFF.

The rearrangement joins TRBV6-4 to TRBJ1-1; tentatively, D is TRBD1 (5 bases). Trimming stripped 0 bases from V and 6 bases from J, with 14 bases between. CDR3 length equals 15 residues. CDR1 and CDR2 from the germline V gene are MRHNA and SNTAGT. This CDR3 is CASSDSAAGSAEAFF. CDR3 sequence (DNA): TGTGCCAGCAGTGACTCGGCGGCAGGGTCGGCTGAAGCTTTCTTT.

This chain's CDR3 is CASQDSSGSWEQFF. Here the CDR3 DNA reads TGCGCCAGCCAAGACTCTAGCGGGAGCTGGGAGCAGTTCTTC. J is TRBJ2-1 and V is TRBV5-1; TRBD2 aligns across 10 bases. This CDR3 has 14 residues. Per germline, CDR1 SGHRS and CDR2 YFSETQ. J gave up 10 bases and V 7 bases, and 11 bases lay outside the gene matches.

This clonotype was seen a handful of times. The rearrangement joins TRBV29-1 to TRBJ2-5; 11 bases agree with TRBD2. The CDR3 sequence is 18 residues long. Trimming took 1 base from V and 3 from J; bases not matched to a gene: 13. Germline-derived CDR1 and CDR2 are SQVTM and ANQGSEA. For the CDR3, the DNA is TGCAGCGTTGAAGGGGTGGGGCTAGCGGGAGGCCCTGAAGAGACCCAGTACTTC. Translated: CSVEGVGLAGGPEETQYF.

A few counts support this clonotype. This chain joins TRBV20-1 and TRBJ2-1, with TRBD2 matching 7 bases. Germline CDR1 is DFQATT and CDR2 is SNEGSKA (reference sequence). The CDR3 is 15 amino acids. After removal of 0 bases from V and 2 bases from J, the junction contained 4 bases not matched to a gene. Written as DNA, the CDR3 is TGCAGTGCTAGAGAAGGCGGGAGTCCCTACAATGAGCAGTTCTTC. Amino acid sequence: CSAREGGSPYNEQFF.

The CDR3 is CASSQMVGTATGELFF. The CDR3 DNA follows: TGTGCCAGCAGCCAGATGGTCGGGACAGCTACCGGGGAGCTGTTTTTT. The chain employs TRBV4-2 and TRBJ2-2, with 7 bases lining up with TRBD1. CDR1 LGHNA and CDR2 YNFKEQ come from the germline V gene. V shed 3 bases and J 5 bases; nucleotides not matched to a gene: 9. The length of the CDR3 is 16 residues.

The genes are TRBV29-1 and TRBJ1-3, with 7 nucleotides matching TRBD1. Per germline, CDR1 SQVTM and CDR2 ANQGSEA. With 6 bases clipped from V and 0 bases from J, the junction kept 5 bases outside the gene matches. The CDR3 consists of 14 residues. The CDR3 reads CSVEQGLSGNTIYF. CDR3 coding DNA: TGCAGCGTCGAACAGGGGCTCTCTGGAAACACCATATATTTT.

This clonotype came up once. This may be a read error: a much more frequent sequence differs by one nucleotide. V and J are TRBV5-1 and TRBJ2-1, with D uncertain. This CDR3 is built from 13 residues. CDR1 and CDR2 (germline): SGHRS, YFSETQ. The CDR3 DNA reads TGCGCCAGCAGCTCCCCGACCTACAATAAGCAGTTCTTC. This translates into CASSSPTYNKQFF.

The rearrangement joins TRBV20-1 to TRBJ2-1, with 9 bases identical to TRBD2. CDR1 DFQATT and CDR2 SNEGSKA come from the germline V gene (reference sequence). The J segment lost 10 bases and the V segment lost 4 bases, leaving 14 bases of the junction unmatched. CDR3 length equals 15 residues. The CDR3 sequence is CSATPGTSSLREQFF. The CDR3 bases are TGCAGTGCTACTCCAGGGACTAGCAGCCTTAGGGAGCAGTTCTTC.

This clonotype was counted only a few times. The gene calls are TRBV6-2 or TRBV6-3 and TRBJ2-7, with D possibly being TRBD1 (6 bases). Trimming took 0 bases from V and 2 from J, leaving 11 bases between them. Germline loops: CDR1 MNHEY, CDR2 SVGEGT. This CDR3 comprises 15 residues. In DNA form, the CDR3 reads TGTGCCAGCAGTTACTCTATCGGGACAACCTACGAGCAGTACTTC. This sequence encodes CASSYSIGTTYEQYF.

The chain is built from TRBV29-1 and TRBJ1-2, with D possibly TRBD1 on 5 matching bases. Germline lookup yields CDR1 SQVTM and CDR2 ANQGSEA. Trimming left V 4 bases short and J 4 bases short, with 10 bases between. This CDR3 is built from 12 residues. The CDR3 is CSVGAGTYGYTF. The CDR3 coding sequence is TGCAGCGTTGGGGCAGGGACCTATGGCTACACCTTC.

This clonotype was detected only a few times. The rearrangement links TRBV7-9 to TRBJ1-1; D is possibly TRBD1 (5 bases). This CDR3 has 15 residues. Germline CDR1 reads SEHNR; CDR2 reads FQNEAQ (reference sequence). The germline V and J ends were trimmed by 7 bases and 3 bases, with 18 bases remaining between them. CDR3 region: CASNPWAGTDTEAFF. The CDR3 DNA sequence: TGTGCCAGCAACCCCTGGGCGGGGACCGACACTGAAGCTTTCTTT.

The V call is TRBV4-3, the J call TRBJ2-1, with TRBD2 as a possible D gene (6 bases). This CDR3 region has 15 residues. Trimming cost V 0 bases and J 9 bases, with 15 bases left between them. Germline V gene lookup returns CDR1 LGHNA and CDR2 YSLEER. Written as DNA, the CDR3 is TGCGCCAGCAGCCAAGATACACCGGGGGTGGGTGAGCAGTTCTTC. Its translation: CASSQDTPGVGEQFF.

This clonotype was observed many times. The chain uses TRBV28 and TRBJ2-7; TRBD1 is a possible D gene (6 bases). The V gene's germline CDR1 is MDHEN and CDR2 SYDVKM. V gave up 3 bases and J gave up 0 bases, with 12 bases separating them. This CDR3 has 15 residues. CDR3 bases: TGTGCCAGCAGTTTCCCCGGGACAAGCTCCTACGAGCAGTACTTC. It is translated as CASSFPGTSSYEQYF. Using reference TRBV28 and TRBJ2-7 for the parts outside the CDR3, the full variable domain is DVKVTQSSRYLVKRTGEKVFLECVQDMDHENMFWYRQDPGLGLRLIYFSYDVKMKEKGDIPEGYSVSREKKERFSLILESASTNQTSMYLCASSFPGTSSYEQYFGPGTRLTVT.